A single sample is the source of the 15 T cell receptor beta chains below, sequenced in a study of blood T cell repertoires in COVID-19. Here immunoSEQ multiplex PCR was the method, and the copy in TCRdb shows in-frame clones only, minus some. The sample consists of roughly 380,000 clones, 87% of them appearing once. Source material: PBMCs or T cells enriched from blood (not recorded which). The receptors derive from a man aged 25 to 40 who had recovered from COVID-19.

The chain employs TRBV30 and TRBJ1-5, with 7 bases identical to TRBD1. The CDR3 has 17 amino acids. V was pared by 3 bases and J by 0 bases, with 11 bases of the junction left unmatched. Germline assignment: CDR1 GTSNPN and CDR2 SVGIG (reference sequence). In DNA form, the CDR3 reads TGTGCCTGGAGCAGTCGGACAGGAGGGGTTAGCAATCAGCCCCAGCATTTT. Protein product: CAWSSRTGGVSNQPQHF.

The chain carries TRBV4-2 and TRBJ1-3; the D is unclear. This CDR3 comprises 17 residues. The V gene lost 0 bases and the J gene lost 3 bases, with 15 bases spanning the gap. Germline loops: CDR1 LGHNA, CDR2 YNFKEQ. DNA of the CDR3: TGTGCCAGCAGCCAAGAGAGCGCAAATATCTATGGAAACACCATATATTTT. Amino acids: CASSQESANIYGNTIYF.

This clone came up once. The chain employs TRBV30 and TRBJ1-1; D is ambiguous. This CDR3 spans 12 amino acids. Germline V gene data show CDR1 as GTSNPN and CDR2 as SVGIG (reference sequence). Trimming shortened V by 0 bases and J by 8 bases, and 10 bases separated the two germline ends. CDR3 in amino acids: CAWSVQQAEAFF. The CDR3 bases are TGTGCCTGGAGTGTACAGCAGGCCGAAGCTTTCTTT.

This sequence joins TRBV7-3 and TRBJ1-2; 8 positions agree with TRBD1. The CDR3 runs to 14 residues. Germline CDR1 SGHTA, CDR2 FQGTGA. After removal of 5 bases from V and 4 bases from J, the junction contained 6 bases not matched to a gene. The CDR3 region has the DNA TGTGCCAGCAGCCCCGACAGGGGACCCTATGGCTACACCTTC. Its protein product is CASSPDRGPYGYTF. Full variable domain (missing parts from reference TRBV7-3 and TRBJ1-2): GAGVSQTPSNKVTEKGKYVELRCDPISGHTALYWYRQSLGQGPEFLIYFQGTGAADDSGLPNDRFFAVRPEGSVSTLKIQRTERGDSAVYLCASSPDRGPYGYTFGSGTRLTVV.

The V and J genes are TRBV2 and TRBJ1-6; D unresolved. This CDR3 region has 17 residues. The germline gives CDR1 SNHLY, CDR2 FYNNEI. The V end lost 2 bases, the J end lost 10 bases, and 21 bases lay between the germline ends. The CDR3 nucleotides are TGTGCCAGCAGTGAATTGTCCTTACCCACGCCAGCGTCACCCCTCCACTTT. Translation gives CASSELSLPTPASPLHF.

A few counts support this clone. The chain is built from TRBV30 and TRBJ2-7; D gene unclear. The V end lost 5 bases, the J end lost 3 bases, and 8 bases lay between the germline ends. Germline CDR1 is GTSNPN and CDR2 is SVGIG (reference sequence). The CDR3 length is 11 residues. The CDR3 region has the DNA TGTGCCTGGGAAAGGAGCTACGAGCAGTACTTC. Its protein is CAWERSYEQYF.

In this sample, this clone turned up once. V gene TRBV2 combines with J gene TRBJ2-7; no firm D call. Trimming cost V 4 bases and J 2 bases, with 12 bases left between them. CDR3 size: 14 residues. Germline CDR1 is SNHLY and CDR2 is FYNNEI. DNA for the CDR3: TGTGCCAGCAGTGGCTACCTCCCTCCCTACGAGCAGTACTTC. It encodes CASSGYLPPYEQYF.

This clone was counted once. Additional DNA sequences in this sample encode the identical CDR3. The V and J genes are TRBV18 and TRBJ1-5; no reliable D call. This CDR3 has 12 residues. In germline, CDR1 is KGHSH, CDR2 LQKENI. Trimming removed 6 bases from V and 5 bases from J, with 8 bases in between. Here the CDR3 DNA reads TGTGCCAGCTCCTCAGGCGATCAGCCCCAGCATTTT. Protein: CASSSGDQPQHF.

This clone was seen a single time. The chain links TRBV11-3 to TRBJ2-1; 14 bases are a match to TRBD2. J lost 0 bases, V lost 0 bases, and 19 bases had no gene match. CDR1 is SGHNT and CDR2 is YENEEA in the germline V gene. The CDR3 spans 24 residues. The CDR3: CASSLDYVGLAGVLTVTSYNEQFF. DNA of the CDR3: TGTGCCAGCAGCTTAGATTATGTGGGACTAGCGGGGGTTCTCACCGTTACCTCCTACAATGAGCAGTTCTTC.

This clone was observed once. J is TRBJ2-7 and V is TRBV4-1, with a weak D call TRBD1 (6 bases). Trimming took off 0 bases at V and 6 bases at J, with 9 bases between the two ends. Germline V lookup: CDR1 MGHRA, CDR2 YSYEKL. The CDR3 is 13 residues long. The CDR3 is CASSQDQGLEQYF. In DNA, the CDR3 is TGCGCCAGCAGCCAAGACCAGGGGCTCGAGCAGTACTTC.

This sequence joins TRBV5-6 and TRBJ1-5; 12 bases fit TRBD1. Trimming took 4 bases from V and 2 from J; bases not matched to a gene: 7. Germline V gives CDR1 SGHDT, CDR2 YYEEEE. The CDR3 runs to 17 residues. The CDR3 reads CASSRDRGRGGNQPQHF. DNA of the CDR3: TGTGCCAGCAGCCGGGACAGGGGGCGGGGTGGCAATCAGCCCCAGCATTTT.

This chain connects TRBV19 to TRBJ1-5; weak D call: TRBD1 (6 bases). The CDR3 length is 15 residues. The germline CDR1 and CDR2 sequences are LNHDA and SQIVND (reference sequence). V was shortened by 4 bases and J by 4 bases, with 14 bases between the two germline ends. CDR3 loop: CASSTGRGRNQPQHF. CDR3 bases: TGTGCCAGTAGTACGGGCAGGGGAAGAAATCAGCCCCAGCATTTT. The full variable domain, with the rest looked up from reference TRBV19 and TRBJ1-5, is DGGITQSPKYLFRKEGQNVTLSCEQNLNHDAMYWYRQDPGQGLRLIYYSQIVNDFQKGDIAEGYSVSREKKESFPLTVTSAQKNPTAFYLCASSTGRGRNQPQHFGDGTRLSIL.

CDR3 amino acids: CSVALRVGDTEAFF. CDR3 DNA: TGCAGCGTCGCACTCAGGGTAGGGGACACTGAAGCTTTCTTT. This chain connects TRBV29-1 to TRBJ1-1; a weak D match, TRBD1 (5 bases). CDR3 size: 14 residues. Trimming took 6 bases from V and 3 from J, leaving 17 bases between them. CDR1 SQVTM and CDR2 ANQGSEA come from the germline V gene.

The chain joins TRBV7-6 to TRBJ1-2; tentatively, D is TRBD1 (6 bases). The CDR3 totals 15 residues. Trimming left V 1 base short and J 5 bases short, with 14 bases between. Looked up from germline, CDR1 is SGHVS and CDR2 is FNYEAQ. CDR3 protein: CASSLDSGRGYGYTF. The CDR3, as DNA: TGTGCCAGCAGCTTAGATTCGGGCAGGGGATATGGCTACACCTTC.

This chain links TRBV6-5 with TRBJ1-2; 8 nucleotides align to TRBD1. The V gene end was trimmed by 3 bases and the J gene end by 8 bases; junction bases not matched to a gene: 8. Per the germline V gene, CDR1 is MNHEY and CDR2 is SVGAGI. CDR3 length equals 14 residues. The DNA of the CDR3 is TGTGCCAGCAGTTATTATGAGACAGGGGAGGGCTACACCTTC. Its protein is CASSYYETGEGYTF.